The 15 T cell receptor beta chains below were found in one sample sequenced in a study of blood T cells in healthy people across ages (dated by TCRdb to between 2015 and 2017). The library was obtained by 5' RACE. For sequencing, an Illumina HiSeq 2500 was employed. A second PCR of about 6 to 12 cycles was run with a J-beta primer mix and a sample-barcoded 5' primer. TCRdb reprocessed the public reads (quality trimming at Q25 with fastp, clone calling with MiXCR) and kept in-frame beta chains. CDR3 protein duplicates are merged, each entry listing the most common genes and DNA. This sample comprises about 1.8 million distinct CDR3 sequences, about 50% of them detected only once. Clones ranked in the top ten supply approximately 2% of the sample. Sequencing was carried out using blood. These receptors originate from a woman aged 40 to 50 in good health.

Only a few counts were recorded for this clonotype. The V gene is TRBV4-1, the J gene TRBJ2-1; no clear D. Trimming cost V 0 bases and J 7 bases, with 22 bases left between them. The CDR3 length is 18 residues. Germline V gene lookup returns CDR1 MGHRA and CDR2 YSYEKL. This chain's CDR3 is CASSQDVPDPRLGNEQFF. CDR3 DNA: TGCGCCAGCAGCCAAGATGTTCCGGACCCCCGGTTGGGTAATGAGCAGTTCTTC.

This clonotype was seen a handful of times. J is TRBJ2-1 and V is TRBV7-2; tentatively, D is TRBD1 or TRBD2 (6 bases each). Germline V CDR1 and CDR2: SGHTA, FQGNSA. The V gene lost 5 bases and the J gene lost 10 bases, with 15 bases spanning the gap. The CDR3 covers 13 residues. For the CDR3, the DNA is TGTGCCAGCAGCGCGTCCAGGGGAGGCGAGCAGTTCTTC. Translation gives CASSASRGGEQFF.

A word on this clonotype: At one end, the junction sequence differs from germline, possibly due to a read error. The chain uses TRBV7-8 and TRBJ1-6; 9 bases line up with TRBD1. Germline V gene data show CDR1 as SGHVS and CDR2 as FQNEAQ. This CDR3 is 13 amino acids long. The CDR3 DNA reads TGTGCCAGTAGCTCGGACAGGGGAGCACCCCCCCACTTT. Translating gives CASSSDRGAPPHF.

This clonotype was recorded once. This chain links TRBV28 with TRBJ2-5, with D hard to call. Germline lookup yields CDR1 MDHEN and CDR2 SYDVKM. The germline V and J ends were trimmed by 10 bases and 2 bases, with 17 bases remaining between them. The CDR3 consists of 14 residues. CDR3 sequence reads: CATCKLNLQETQYF. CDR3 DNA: TGTGCCACCTGTAAACTCAACCTGCAAGAGACCCAGTACTTC.

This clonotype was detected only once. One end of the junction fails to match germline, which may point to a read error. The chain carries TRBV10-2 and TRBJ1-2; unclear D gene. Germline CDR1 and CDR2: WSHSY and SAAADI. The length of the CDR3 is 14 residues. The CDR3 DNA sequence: TGCGCCGGCAGTGCCGGATTACGGTTGATTGGCTACACCTTC. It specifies CAGSAGLRLIGYTF.

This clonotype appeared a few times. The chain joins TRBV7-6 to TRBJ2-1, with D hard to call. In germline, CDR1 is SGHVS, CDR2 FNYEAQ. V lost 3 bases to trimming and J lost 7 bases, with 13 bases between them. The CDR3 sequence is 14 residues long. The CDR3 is CASSFKRSGNEQFF. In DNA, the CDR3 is TGTGCCAGCAGCTTTAAAAGGTCCGGGAATGAGCAGTTCTTC.

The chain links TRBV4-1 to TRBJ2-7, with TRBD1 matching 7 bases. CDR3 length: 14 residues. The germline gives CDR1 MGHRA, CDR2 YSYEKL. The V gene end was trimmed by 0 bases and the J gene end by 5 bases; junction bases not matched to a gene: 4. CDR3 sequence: CASSQERTGDEQYF. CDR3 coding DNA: TGCGCCAGCAGCCAAGAACGGACAGGCGACGAGCAGTACTTC.

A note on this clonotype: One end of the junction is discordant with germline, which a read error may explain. The CDR3 DNA sequence: TGTGTCAGCAGCCCAGGGGGACGGATCCAAGAGACCCAGTACTTC. It codes for CVSSPGGRIQETQYF. The chain joins TRBV7-3 to TRBJ2-4; 7 bases agree with TRBD1. The closer fit of TRBJ2-5 to the DNA end suggests the J call may be wrong. The CDR3 is made up of 15 amino acids. Germline CDR1 and CDR2: SGHTA and FQGTGA.

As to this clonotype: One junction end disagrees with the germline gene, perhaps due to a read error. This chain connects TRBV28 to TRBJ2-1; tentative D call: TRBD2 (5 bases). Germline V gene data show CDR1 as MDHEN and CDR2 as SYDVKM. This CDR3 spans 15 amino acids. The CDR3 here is CASSSFTMTKNEQFF. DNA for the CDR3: TGTGCCAGCAGTTCCTTTACGATGACTAAAAATGAGCAGTTCTTT.

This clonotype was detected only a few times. CDR3 DNA sequence: TGTGCCAGCAGTTTCGCCGCCACAGATACGCAGTATTTT. Its protein product is CASSFAATDTQYF. V gene TRBV27 combines with J gene TRBJ2-3; D is ambiguous. Germline V gene lookup returns CDR1 MNHEY and CDR2 SMNVEV (reference sequence). Trimming pared 3 bases from V and 2 bases from J, leaving 6 bases between. There are 13 residues in the CDR3.

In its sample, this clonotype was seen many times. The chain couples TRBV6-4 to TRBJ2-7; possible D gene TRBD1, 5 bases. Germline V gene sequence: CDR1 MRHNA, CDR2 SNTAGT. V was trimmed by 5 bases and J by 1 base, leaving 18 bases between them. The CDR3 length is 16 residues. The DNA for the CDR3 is TGTGCCAGCAGTTTTTCCCGACGCAGGACATCCTACGAGCAGTACTTC. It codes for CASSFSRRRTSYEQYF.

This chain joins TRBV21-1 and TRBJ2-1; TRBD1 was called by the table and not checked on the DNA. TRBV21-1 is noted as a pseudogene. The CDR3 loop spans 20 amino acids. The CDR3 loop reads CASSSRGPGGHPSSYNEQFF. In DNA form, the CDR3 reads TGTGCCAGCAGCTCACGGGGTCCCGGGGGGCACCCAAGCTCCTACAATGAGCAGTTCTTC.

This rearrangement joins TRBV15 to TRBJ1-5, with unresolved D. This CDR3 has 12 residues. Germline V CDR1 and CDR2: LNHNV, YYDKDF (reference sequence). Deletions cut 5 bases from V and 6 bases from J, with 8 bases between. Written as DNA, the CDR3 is TGTGCCACCAGCCCGATCGGTCAGCCCCAGCATTTT. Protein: CATSPIGQPQHF.

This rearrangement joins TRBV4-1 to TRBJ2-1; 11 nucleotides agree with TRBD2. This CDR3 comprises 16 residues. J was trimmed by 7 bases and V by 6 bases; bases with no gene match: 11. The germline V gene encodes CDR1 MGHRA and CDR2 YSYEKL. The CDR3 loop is CASRSSGGLTGNEQFF. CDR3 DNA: TGCGCCAGCAGGTCTAGCGGGGGGCTTACGGGAAATGAGCAGTTCTTC.

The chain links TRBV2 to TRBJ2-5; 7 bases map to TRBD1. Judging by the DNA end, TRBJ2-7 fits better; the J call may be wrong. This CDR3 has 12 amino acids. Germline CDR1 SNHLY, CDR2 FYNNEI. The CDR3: CASKGAMYEQYF. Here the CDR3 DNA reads TGTGCCAGCAAGGGGGCCATGTACGAGCAGTACTTC.